Presented here are 15 T cell receptor beta chains from one specimen sequenced in a study of cytomegalovirus exposure and HLA in healthy donors. The PCR used 60 Vbeta and 13 Jbeta primers. Here immunoSEQ multiplex PCR was the method, and the copy in TCRdb shows in-frame clones only, minus some. In the table there are fewer than 200,000 clones, almost 80% of which are singletons. The source material was PBMCs. Every receptor here comes from a woman aged 45-60 years in good health and CMV-seropositive.

The gene calls are TRBV28 and TRBJ2-2, with 8 bases identical to TRBD1. Germline V CDR1 and CDR2: MDHEN, SYDVKM. This CDR3 comprises 15 residues. V gave up 7 bases and J gave up 2 bases; unmatched junction bases: 6. As DNA, the CDR3 is TGTGCCAGCACCCCGGACAGGGCCAACACCGGGGAGCTGTTTTTT. Amino acid sequence: CASTPDRANTGELFF.

In this sample, this clone turned up once. In DNA, the CDR3 is TGTGCCATCAGCCCGACAGGGGTGACTCACGAGCAGTACTTC. It translates to CAISPTGVTHEQYF. V usage is TRBV10-3 and J usage is TRBJ2-7; 8 bases align to TRBD1. The CDR3 runs to 14 residues. Trimming at V came to 6 bases and at J to 5 bases, leaving 9 bases not matched to a gene. Germline values: CDR1 ENHRY, CDR2 SYGVKD.

The gene calls are TRBV5-4 and TRBJ2-7, with D hard to call. The germline V and J ends were trimmed by 7 bases and 2 bases, with 10 bases remaining between them. This CDR3 comprises 12 residues. Germline lookup yields CDR1 SGHNT and CDR2 YYREEE (reference sequence). The CDR3 nucleotides read TGTGCCAGCGGGCCTTTCCCCTACGAGCAGTACTTC. Translating gives CASGPFPYEQYF.

The genes are TRBV10-2 and TRBJ2-7; D is possibly TRBD1 (5 bases). Per germline, CDR1 WSHSY and CDR2 SAAADI. V was shortened by 7 bases and J by 1 base, with 17 bases between the two germline ends. The CDR3 is made up of 15 amino acids. The DNA for the CDR3 is TGCGCCAGCAAAGGTGGGGCGGAAGCTTCCTACGAGCAGTACTTC. It translates to CASKGGAEASYEQYF.

The rearrangement links TRBV6-5 to TRBJ1-6; 9 bases agree with TRBD1. Germline lookup yields CDR1 MNHEY and CDR2 SVGAGI. V lost 4 bases, J lost 7 bases, and 2 bases stayed unmatched. The CDR3 covers 14 residues. CDR3 region: CASSLTGGNSPLHF. DNA of the CDR3: TGTGCCAGCAGTTTGACAGGGGGAAATTCACCCCTCCACTTT.

The CDR3 DNA is TGTGCCAGCAGCACCGGACCGGGACAGGGGAAAAACAATGAGCAGTTCTTC. Its protein product is CASSTGPGQGKNNEQFF. The chain employs TRBV7-9 and TRBJ2-1; TRBD1 matches 10 bases. The V segment lost 5 bases and the J segment 5 bases; nucleotides outside the gene matches: 12. The CDR3 has 17 residues. Germline CDR1 is SEHNR and CDR2 is FQNEAQ (reference sequence).

This chain links TRBV27 with TRBJ2-3; 7 bases map to TRBD2. The CDR3 extends over 14 amino acids. V was clipped by 6 bases and J by 6 bases; unmatched bases: 9. Germline loops: CDR1 MNHEY, CDR2 SMNVEV (reference sequence). The CDR3 loop reads CASSILGGRDTQYF. The CDR3 coding sequence is TGTGCCAGCAGCATATTGGGGGGGAGGGATACGCAGTATTTT.

Points on this clone: Here the CDR3 omits its conserved ending phenylalanine or tryptophan, so a read error is the likely source. CDR3 amino acids: CASSQDRGGRLGYTV. CDR3 DNA: TGTGCCAGCAGCCAAGATAGGGGGGGCAGGCTTGGCTACACCGTC. The rearrangement uses TRBV14 and TRBJ1-2, with D possibly matching TRBD1 (6 bases). V lost 0 bases, J lost 7 bases, and 15 bases lay in between. The germline gives CDR1 SGHDN, CDR2 FVKESK. The length of the CDR3 is 15 residues.

This rearrangement joins TRBV1 to TRBJ2-4; the D call of TRBD2 is as the table states it, not checked on the DNA. TRBV1 is termed a pseudogene. The CDR3 runs to 20 residues. The CDR3 region is CTSSQGLAISMRLAKNIQYF. The CDR3 DNA follows: TGCACCAGCAGCCAGGGACTAGCGATATCTATGAGACTAGCCAAAAACATTCAGTACTTC.

This chain links TRBV2 with TRBJ1-1; tentative D call: TRBD1 (5 bases). Germline CDR1 SNHLY, CDR2 FYNNEI. V lost 5 bases and J 5 bases, leaving 15 bases between the germline ends. The CDR3 has 14 residues. CDR3 loop: CASSSLGGGTEAFF. For the CDR3, the DNA is TGTGCCAGCAGTTCCCTTGGGGGGGGGACTGAAGCTTTCTTT.

The V call is TRBV27, the J call TRBJ2-1, with 13 bases lining up with TRBD2. The CDR3 totals 20 residues. Trimming took 5 bases from V and 2 from J; bases not matched to a gene: 15. The germline gives CDR1 MNHEY, CDR2 SMNVEV (reference sequence). The DNA of the CDR3 is TGTGCCAGCAGTCCCACTAGCGGGAGGGCCAGTTACGGTGCCTACAATGAGCAGTTCTTC. As protein: CASSPTSGRASYGAYNEQFF.

This clone appeared a single time. The chain uses TRBV5-1 and TRBJ2-3, with D maybe TRBD2 (5 bases). The germline CDR1 and CDR2 sequences are SGHRS and YFSETQ. V was shortened by 0 bases and J by 5 bases, with 13 bases between the two germline ends. The CDR3 spans 15 residues. CDR3 sequence reads: CASSLGLSLGDTQYF. The DNA for the CDR3 is TGCGCCAGCAGCTTGGGACTATCCCTCGGAGATACGCAGTATTTT.

This rearrangement joins TRBV10-3 to TRBJ2-7; 7 nucleotides line up with TRBD1. Trimming cost V 6 bases and J 6 bases; bases outside gene matches: 8. Germline-derived CDR1 and CDR2 are ENHRY and SYGVKD. CDR3 length: 13 amino acids. Written as DNA, the CDR3 is TGTGCCATCAGGTCACAGGGGAAGGGCGAGCAGTACTTC. Translating it yields CAIRSQGKGEQYF.

This clone was counted between two and nine times. The chain is built from TRBV7-6 and TRBJ2-5; 8 nucleotides match TRBD1. Germline V gene data show CDR1 as SGHVS and CDR2 as FNYEAQ. The CDR3 runs 14 residues. Trimming took 4 bases from V and 5 from J; bases not matched to a gene: 6. CDR3 bases: TGTGCCAGCAGCTCGACAGGGGTAGAGGAGACCCAGTACTTC. It translates to CASSSTGVEETQYF.

This chain joins TRBV11-2 and TRBJ2-7; 8 bases match TRBD2. Germline trimming cut 5 bases from V and 3 bases from J; bases unmatched to any gene: 6. The CDR3 runs to 14 residues. From germline, CDR1 is SGHAT and CDR2 FQNNGV. CDR3 bases: TGTGCCAGCAGCCGAGCGGGGGCGGACTACGAGCAGTACTTC. Protein: CASSRAGADYEQYF. The full variable domain, rest sourced from reference TRBV11-2 and TRBJ2-7, is EAGVAQSPRYKIIEKRQSVAFWCNPISGHATLYWYQQILGQGPKLLIQFQNNGVVDDSQLPKDRFSAERLKGVDSTLKIQPAKLEDSAVYLCASSRAGADYEQYFGPGTRLTVT.